This entry lists 27 T cell receptor beta chains sequenced from one sample in a study of identical twins. MiXCR, run by TCRdb on the 5' RACE reads, gives a single entry per CDR3 protein. Here the sample spans some 500,000 distinct CDR3 sequences, 13% to 15% being singletons. The data also belong to a second study, concerning yellow fever vaccine responses in identical twins.

The sample taken for sequencing was CD4+ T cells sorted from blood. These TCRs come from a woman under 30 in good health.

This clonotype was counted a few times. The chain joins TRBV27 to TRBJ1-1; no clear D. The CDR3 is 10 residues long. Germline V gene data show CDR1 as MNHEY and CDR2 as SMNVEV (reference sequence). The V and J ends lost 4 bases and 10 bases respectively, with 7 bases between them. This CDR3 is CASSSKGAFF. The CDR3 DNA sequence: TGTGCCAGCAGTTCAAAGGGAGCTTTCTTT.

The sample holds a few counts of this clonotype. The CDR3 spells CASSVEAGGKETQYF. The CDR3 region has the DNA TGTGCCAGCAGCGTGGAAGCGGGGGGCAAAGAGACCCAGTACTTC. The chain recombines TRBV9 with TRBJ2-5; the match to TRBD2 covers 9 bases. The J segment lost 3 bases and the V segment lost 2 bases, leaving 5 bases of the junction unmatched. CDR3 size: 15 residues. Germline V gene lookup returns CDR1 SGDLS and CDR2 YYNGEE.

Many counts were recorded for this clonotype. V gene TRBV7-2 combines with J gene TRBJ2-5; perhaps TRBD2 as D (5 bases). Germline V gene sequence: CDR1 SGHTA, CDR2 FQGNSA. The CDR3 has 14 residues. The V and J ends lost 5 bases and 5 bases respectively, with 15 bases between them. The CDR3 DNA sequence: TGTGCCAGCAGCCGTCCGATGCGCGGGGAGACCCAGTACTTC. Translated: CASSRPMRGETQYF. Based on the CDR3 plus reference TRBV7-2 and TRBJ2-5, the full variable domain is GAGVSQSPSNKVTEKGKDVELRCDPISGHTALYWYRQSLGQGLEFLIYFQGNSAPDKSGLPSDRFSAERTGGSVSTLTIQRTQQEDSAVYLCASSRPMRGETQYFGPGTRLLVL.

This clonotype was observed a handful of times. CDR3 protein: CASSLIGQGFVNIQYF. DNA for the CDR3: TGTGCCAGCAGCCTCATTGGACAGGGGTTCGTGAACATTCAGTACTTC. The rearrangement uses TRBV3-1 and TRBJ2-4; TRBD1 matches 9 bases. This CDR3 is 16 amino acids long. Germline trimming cut 4 bases from V and 7 bases from J; bases unmatched to any gene: 11. CDR1 and CDR2 (germline): LGHDT, YNNKEL (reference sequence).

This clonotype appeared many times. The chain is built from TRBV12-3 or TRBV12-4 and TRBJ2-1, with TRBD2 matching 9 bases. The CDR3 contains 14 residues. The V and J ends lost 6 bases and 1 base, in that order; junction bases with no gene match: 1. The CDR3 loop reads CASRLAGSYNEQFF. The CDR3 DNA follows: TGTGCCAGCAGGCTAGCGGGATCCTACAATGAGCAGTTCTTC.

This clonotype was seen more than once but under ten times. The chain has TRBV5-1 and TRBJ2-7, with D possibly TRBD2 on 5 matching bases. The germline V and J ends were trimmed by 4 bases and 5 bases, with 16 bases remaining between them. Germline V gene sequence: CDR1 SGHRS, CDR2 YFSETQ. The CDR3 totals 14 residues. CDR3 sequence (DNA): TGCGCCAGCAGCCGGGGAGAGGGCGTCGACGAGCAGTACTTC. It yields the protein CASSRGEGVDEQYF. Filled out from reference TRBV5-1 and TRBJ2-7, the complete variable domain reads KAGVTQTPRYLIKTRGQQVTLSCSPISGHRSVSWYQQTPGQGLQFLFEYFSETQRNKGNFPGRFSGRQFSNSRSEMNVSTLELGDSALYLCASSRGEGVDEQYFGPGTRLTVT.

This clonotype was recorded at least ten times. V gene TRBV7-9 combines with J gene TRBJ2-7; 11 nucleotides agree with TRBD2. Losses at the gene ends were 4 bases for V and 4 bases for J; bases not matched to a gene: 6. Looked up from germline, CDR1 is SEHNR and CDR2 is FQNEAQ (reference sequence). The CDR3 contains 15 residues. The CDR3 DNA follows: TGTGCCAGCAGCTCCGGTAGCGGGAGGGTGTACGAGCAGTACTTC. The encoded protein is CASSSGSGRVYEQYF.

The chain joins TRBV25-1 to TRBJ1-2; 7 bases fit TRBD1. This CDR3 is 14 amino acids long. Germline CDR1 reads MGHDK; CDR2 reads SYGVNS. With 4 bases clipped from V and 8 bases from J, the junction kept 10 bases outside the gene matches. The CDR3 region is CASSALGGQSGYTF. The CDR3 coding sequence is TGTGCCAGCAGTGCCCTAGGGGGACAGTCGGGCTACACCTTC.

This rearrangement joins TRBV5-5 to TRBJ2-3; TRBD1 or TRBD2 may be the D gene (6 bases each). This CDR3 has 14 residues. CDR1 and CDR2 (germline): SGHKS, YYEKEE (reference sequence). V was pared by 4 bases and J by 4 bases, with 13 bases between. CDR3 coding DNA: TGTGCCAGCAGCCATCAGGAGGGGGCAGATACGCAGTATTTT. This encodes CASSHQEGADTQYF. The variable domain in full, with the rest retrieved from reference TRBV5-5 and TRBJ2-3, is DAGVTQSPTHLIKTRGQQVTLRCSPISGHKSVSWYQQVLGQGPQFIFQYYEKEERGRGNFPDRFSARQFPNYSSELNVNALLLGDSALYLCASSHQEGADTQYFGPGTRLTVL.

This clonotype was recorded at least ten times. The genes are TRBV5-1 and TRBJ2-5; 9 bases agree with TRBD1. The CDR3 consists of 15 residues. V was clipped by 4 bases and J by 2 bases; unmatched bases: 6. Germline values: CDR1 SGHRS, CDR2 YFSETQ. This chain's CDR3 is CASSTRDREQETQYF. The CDR3 DNA reads as TGCGCCAGCAGCACCCGGGACAGGGAACAAGAGACCCAGTACTTC.

The chain links TRBV24-1 to TRBJ2-7; 8 bases fit TRBD1. The trim removed 3 bases at V and 5 bases at J, leaving 14 bases unmatched. The CDR3 is 17 residues long. CDR1 and CDR2 (germline): KGHDR, SFDVKD. The DNA of the CDR3 is TGTGCCACCAGTGATATTCCTGGACAGGGCAAGGGTGACGAGCAGTACTTC. This encodes CATSDIPGQGKGDEQYF.

This sequence joins TRBV5-1 and TRBJ2-3; D gene uncertain. V lost 3 bases to trimming and J lost 0 bases, with 14 bases between them. The CDR3 consists of 16 residues. From germline, CDR1 is SGHRS and CDR2 YFSETQ. This chain's CDR3 is CASSSPPQRSTDTQYF. DNA for the CDR3: TGCGCCAGCAGCTCTCCTCCCCAGCGAAGCACAGATACGCAGTATTTT.

This clonotype has just a few counts. V usage is TRBV7-2 and J usage is TRBJ2-3; 8 bases are shared with TRBD1. Unmatched junction bases numbered 7, after V lost 5 bases and J lost 0 bases. In germline, CDR1 is SGHTA, CDR2 FQGNSA. This CDR3 spans 16 amino acids. The DNA for the CDR3 is TGTGCCAGCAGCCCCCGGACAGGGCTGAGCACAGATACGCAGTATTTT. Translating it yields CASSPRTGLSTDTQYF. Full variable domain (rest looked up from reference TRBV7-2 and TRBJ2-3): GAGVSQSPSNKVTEKGKDVELRCDPISGHTALYWYRQSLGQGLEFLIYFQGNSAPDKSGLPSDRFSAERTGGSVSTLTIQRTQQEDSAVYLCASSPRTGLSTDTQYFGPGTRLTVL.

This chain links TRBV7-2 with TRBJ1-1; weak D call: TRBD1 (6 bases). Germline-derived CDR1 and CDR2 are SGHTA and FQGNSA. The CDR3 extends over 13 amino acids. V was cut by 5 bases and J by 8 bases, with 15 bases left in between. The DNA of the CDR3 is TGTGCCAGCAGCCCCCGGGACAACGGGGAAGCTTTCTTT. Its protein product is CASSPRDNGEAFF.

There are a few counts of this clonotype. The chain uses TRBV6-4 and TRBJ2-7; D perhaps matches TRBD2 (5 bases). The germline V gene has CDR1 MRHNA and CDR2 SNTAGT. Trimming pared 2 bases from V and 1 base from J, leaving 9 bases between. There are 14 residues in the CDR3. The CDR3 sequence: CASSDTEESYEQYF. The CDR3, as DNA: TGTGCCAGCAGTGACACGGAGGAATCCTACGAGCAGTACTTC.

This clonotype was counted ten times or more. The chain carries TRBV5-5 and TRBJ2-2, with D unclear. Trimming removed 4 bases at V and 4 bases at J, with 11 bases between. Germline V gene lookup returns CDR1 SGHKS and CDR2 YYEKEE (reference sequence). The CDR3 totals 14 residues. Here the CDR3 reads CASSRAGGTGELFF. For the CDR3, the DNA is TGTGCCAGCAGCCGGGCCGGCGGCACCGGGGAGCTGTTTTTT.

In its sample, this clonotype was seen a few times. This chain links TRBV28 with TRBJ2-7; a weak D match, TRBD2 (6 bases). The germline V gene has CDR1 MDHEN and CDR2 SYDVKM. V was shortened by 3 bases and J by 7 bases, with 13 bases between the two germline ends. The CDR3 totals 13 residues. Here the CDR3 DNA reads TGTGCCAGCAGTTTTGAGCCAGGGAGGGAGCAGTACTTC. It specifies CASSFEPGREQYF.

This clonotype was detected a few times. The chain employs TRBV4-3 and TRBJ2-7; 8 nucleotides agree with TRBD2. The junction had 6 bases not matched to a gene; V was cut back by 2 bases and J by 6 bases. This CDR3 contains 14 residues. The germline V gene encodes CDR1 LGHNA and CDR2 YSLEER. For the CDR3, the DNA is TGCGCCAGCAGCCAAACAGCGGGAGTAGTCGAGCAGTACTTC. Protein sequence: CASSQTAGVVEQYF.

This clonotype turned up a few times. The CDR3 loop reads CASSLGQASTGELFF. For the CDR3, the DNA is TGCGCCAGCAGCCTAGGACAAGCCAGCACCGGGGAGCTGTTTTTT. The chain uses TRBV5-1 and TRBJ2-2, with a tentative D call TRBD1 (5 bases). This CDR3 comprises 15 residues. Trimming took 4 bases from V and 4 from J, leaving 14 bases between them. CDR1 is SGHRS and CDR2 is YFSETQ in the germline V gene.

The chain couples TRBV6-2 or TRBV6-3 to TRBJ2-7; D is unclear. Germline lookup yields CDR1 MNHEY and CDR2 SVGEGT. This CDR3 contains 12 residues. V was clipped by 3 bases and J by 7 bases, with 10 bases between them. CDR3 bases: TGTGCCAGCAGTTATTATACCGGTGAGCAGTACTTC. Translated, it gives CASSYYTGEQYF.

The V and J genes are TRBV9 and TRBJ2-2, with 7 bases matching TRBD1. J gave up 0 bases and V 4 bases, and 9 bases lay outside the gene matches. Germline V gene lookup returns CDR1 SGDLS and CDR2 YYNGEE. The CDR3 loop spans 17 amino acids. This CDR3 reads CASSPNTGTANTGELFF. Written as DNA, the CDR3 is TGTGCCAGCAGCCCCAATACGGGGACAGCGAACACCGGGGAGCTGTTTTTT.

The rearrangement uses TRBV7-9 and TRBJ1-5; D ambiguous. Trimming took 0 bases from V and 9 from J, leaving 18 bases between them. CDR3 length equals 16 residues. From germline, CDR1 is SEHNR and CDR2 FQNEAQ (reference sequence). CDR3 amino acids: CASSLAGGGGFRPQHF. CDR3 in DNA: TGTGCCAGCAGCTTAGCCGGTGGCGGAGGGTTTCGGCCCCAGCATTTT. Complete variable domain (other parts from reference TRBV7-9 and TRBJ1-5): DTGVSQNPRHKITKRGQNVTFRCDPISEHNRLYWYRQTLGQGPEFLTYFQNEAQLEKSRLLSDRFSAERPKGSFSTLEIQRTEQGDSAMYLCASSLAGGGGFRPQHFGDGTRLSIL.

CDR3 nucleotide sequence: TGCAGTGGTCACGCCGGGACAGTGAACACTGAAGCTTTCTTT. This translates into CSGHAGTVNTEAFF. The genes are TRBV20-1 and TRBJ1-1; TRBD1 matches at 7 bases. This CDR3 has 14 amino acids. The V gene end was trimmed by 7 bases and the J gene end by 0 bases; junction bases not matched to a gene: 8. CDR1 and CDR2 (germline): DFQATT, SNEGSKA (reference sequence).

The sample holds many counts of this clonotype. The V call is TRBV29-1, the J call TRBJ2-5, with D unresolved. V was cut by 2 bases and J by 5 bases, with 15 bases left in between. Germline values: CDR1 SQVTM, CDR2 ANQGSEA. This CDR3 is built from 14 residues. The CDR3 spells CSVEPSRVAETQYF. In DNA, the CDR3 is TGCAGCGTTGAACCCTCTAGGGTAGCTGAGACCCAGTACTTC.

The genes are TRBV15 and TRBJ1-1; TRBD1 might be the D (6 bases). The CDR3 contains 15 residues. The germline V gene has CDR1 LNHNV and CDR2 YYDKDF (reference sequence). Trimming cost V 0 bases and J 3 bases, with 11 bases left between them. CDR3 loop: CATSRDFGQYTEAFF. CDR3 nucleotide sequence: TGTGCCACCAGCAGAGATTTCGGACAGTACACTGAAGCTTTCTTT.

This clonotype was seen more than once but under ten times. J is TRBJ2-7 and V is TRBV14; D remains ambiguous. Germline V gene data show CDR1 as SGHDN and CDR2 as FVKESK. The CDR3 loop spans 13 amino acids. Deletions cut 4 bases from V and 4 bases from J, with 11 bases between. In DNA form, the CDR3 reads TGTGCCAGCAGCCCAGCTTACGGGTACGAGCAGTACTTC. Translating it yields CASSPAYGYEQYF.

This clonotype was seen a few times. V is TRBV10-3 and J is TRBJ2-1; 13 bases are shared with TRBD2. The CDR3 totals 16 residues. Per the germline V gene, CDR1 is ENHRY and CDR2 is SYGVKD. V shed 2 bases and J 2 bases; nucleotides not matched to a gene: 0. This CDR3 is CAISEGLAGAYNEQFF. CDR3 bases: TGTGCCATCAGTGAGGGACTAGCGGGGGCCTACAATGAGCAGTTCTTC.